These 13 T cell receptor beta chains share one sample of origin, sequenced in a study of PD-L1 blockade in urothelial cancer. Specified time point: peripheral blood 6 weeks after treatment start. Measured with immunoSEQ multiplex PCR; TCRdb has only the in-frame clones, and not every one. The sample lists tens of thousands of clones, about 90% occurring once. This sample comprised PBMCs, obtained around atezolizumab (anti-PD-L1) treatment. The receptors were sampled from a man aged 55 to 70 with urothelial cancer.

This sequence joins TRBV7-9 and TRBJ1-1; D is perhaps TRBD1 (5 bases). Germline values: CDR1 SEHNR, CDR2 FQNEAQ (reference sequence). There are 14 residues in the CDR3. V was clipped by 3 bases and J by 1 base, with 9 bases between them. This chain's CDR3 is CASSFGGTNTEAFF. CDR3 in DNA: TGTGCCAGCAGCTTCGGGGGGACGAACACTGAAGCTTTCTTT.

The chain has TRBV29-1 and TRBJ2-3; 7 bases fit TRBD1. Trimming cost V 1 base and J 7 bases; bases outside gene matches: 8. The CDR3 contains 14 residues. Germline CDR1 reads SQVTM; CDR2 reads ANQGSEA. The CDR3 bases are TGCAGCGTTGAAGGGGAAAGGGGGCCAAATACGCAGTATTTT. It yields the protein CSVEGERGPNTQYF.

This chain connects TRBV2 to TRBJ2-1; weak D call: TRBD1 (5 bases). Germline assignment: CDR1 SNHLY and CDR2 FYNNEI. V was pared by 8 bases and J by 5 bases, with 13 bases between. This CDR3 has 13 residues. The CDR3 reads CASGALRDNEQFF. The CDR3 bases are TGTGCCAGCGGGGCTTTAAGGGACAATGAGCAGTTCTTC.

V and J are TRBV5-4 and TRBJ2-5, with a possible D match to TRBD2 (5 bases). Trimming shortened V by 3 bases and J by 0 bases, and 12 bases separated the two germline ends. The CDR3 extends over 15 amino acids. Germline-derived CDR1 and CDR2 are SGHNT and YYREEE (reference sequence). In nucleotides, the CDR3 is TGTGCCAGCAGCTCGGGGTCGGCTAACCAAGAGACCCAGTACTTC. Translating gives CASSSGSANQETQYF.

The chain recombines TRBV7-2 with TRBJ2-7; 7 bases line up with TRBD2. Germline V gene data show CDR1 as SGHTA and CDR2 as FQGNSA. With V trimmed by 4 bases and J by 2 bases, 8 bases remained unmatched. This CDR3 is built from 15 residues. The CDR3 is CASSSLAGRAYEQYF. For the CDR3, the DNA is TGTGCCAGCAGCTCATTAGCGGGTCGAGCCTACGAGCAGTACTTC.

This clone was seen a handful of times. The chain is built from TRBV4-1 and TRBJ1-2; 7 bases match TRBD1. CDR1 is MGHRA and CDR2 is YSYEKL in the germline V gene. The CDR3 is 13 amino acids. J lost 8 bases, V lost 6 bases, and 9 bases had no gene match. For the CDR3, the DNA is TGCGCCAGCAGACCGACAGGGTCGGGCGGCTACACCTTC. Its protein is CASRPTGSGGYTF.

The rearrangement uses TRBV27 and TRBJ2-1; 7 nucleotides match TRBD2. This CDR3 region has 15 residues. V shed 5 bases and J 2 bases; nucleotides not matched to a gene: 6. CDR1 is MNHEY, CDR2 SMNVEV, per germline (reference sequence). The chain's CDR3 is CASSGGGSPYNEQFF. The DNA for the CDR3 is TGTGCCAGCAGTGGGGGGGGATCCCCCTACAATGAGCAGTTCTTC.

The rearrangement uses TRBV7-9 and TRBJ2-1; no firm D call. V shed 5 bases and J shed 10 bases, with 12 bases lying between them. CDR3 length equals 12 residues. Germline loops: CDR1 SEHNR, CDR2 FQNEAQ (reference sequence). CDR3: CASSHPSQEQFF. DNA for the CDR3: TGTGCCAGCAGCCATCCCTCCCAGGAGCAGTTCTTC.

The V call is TRBV5-1, the J call TRBJ1-6; 7 nucleotides match TRBD1. The CDR3 contains 15 residues. Germline assignment: CDR1 SGHRS and CDR2 YFSETQ. The ends lost 1 base at V and 7 bases at J; junction bases unmatched: 5. The DNA of the CDR3 is TGCGCCAGCAGCTTGATGGGACAGATAAATTCACCCCTCCACTTT. Its protein product is CASSLMGQINSPLHF.

The rearrangement uses TRBV5-6 and TRBJ2-1; D is possibly TRBD2 (6 bases). Trimming took 4 bases from V and 5 from J, leaving 19 bases between them. The CDR3 runs 16 residues. Looked up from germline, CDR1 is SGHDT and CDR2 is YYEEEE. In DNA, the CDR3 is TGTGCCAGCAGCCTTGGGGGGTCCGGATTTAACAATGAGCAGTTCTTC. Protein: CASSLGGSGFNNEQFF.

J is TRBJ2-7 and V is TRBV7-2; no firm D call. The germline CDR1 and CDR2 sequences are SGHTA and FQGNSA. CDR3 length equals 15 residues. V was pared by 1 base and J by 6 bases, with 16 bases between. This CDR3 reads CASSLDNLYSSEQYF. CDR3 DNA: TGTGCCAGCAGCTTAGATAACTTATACTCTTCCGAGCAGTACTTC.

The chain has TRBV30 and TRBJ1-2, with 9 nucleotides matching TRBD1. Per germline, CDR1 GTSNPN and CDR2 SVGIG (reference sequence). V dropped 2 bases and J dropped 2; count of bases not matched to a gene: 6. The CDR3 sequence is 15 residues long. CDR3 protein: CAWSQQGALNYGYTF. The CDR3, as DNA: TGTGCCTGGAGTCAACAGGGGGCGTTGAACTATGGCTACACCTTC.

The CDR3 reads CASKTSGRETQYF. The CDR3 bases are TGTGCCAGCAAGACTAGCGGGAGGGAGACCCAGTACTTC. The J gene is TRBJ2-5, the V gene TRBV6-5, with 13 bases that match TRBD2. The CDR3 sequence is 13 residues long. The V and J ends lost 7 bases and 5 bases, in that order; junction bases with no gene match: 1. Per the germline V gene, CDR1 is MNHEY and CDR2 is SVGAGI.